One and the same sample provided the 26 T cell receptor beta chains below, sequenced in a study of T cells expressing NK-cell markers. Using the 5' RACE reads, TCRdb records one entry per CDR3 protein without DNA. The repertoire table contains some 150,000 distinct CDR3 sequences. Sequencing used blood T cells: a sorted CD56 or NKG2C T cell subset, CD4+ or CD8+ T cells, or bulk PBMC T cells (not recorded which). The receptors derive from a man between 18 and 35 years old in good health.

The V and J genes are TRBV29-1 and TRBJ2-2; as DNA is missing, the TRBD1 call by TCRdb cannot be tested. CDR1 is SQVTM and CDR2 is ANQGSEA in the germline V gene. This CDR3 has 14 residues. CDR3 region: CSVEGRLNTGELFF.

This CDR3 reads CSAARSKQQNSPLHF. This chain connects TRBV20-1 to TRBJ1-6. The CDR3 has 15 residues. In germline, CDR1 is DFQATT, CDR2 SNEGSKA (reference sequence).

This sequence joins TRBV9 and TRBJ2-7; no DNA is available, so the TRBD2 call from TCRdb remains unchecked. Germline CDR1 and CDR2: SGDLS and YYNGEE. The CDR3 consists of 15 residues. CDR3 region: CASSGTSGMVDEQYF.

V gene TRBV7-9 combines with J gene TRBJ2-4; TCRdb selects TRBD2, and the lack of DNA leaves this call unchecked. The CDR3 spans 15 residues. Germline CDR1 is SEHNR and CDR2 is FQNEAQ (reference sequence). Here the CDR3 reads CASSFTSGRGNIQYF.

This rearrangement joins TRBV7-6 to TRBJ2-7; with no DNA, the TCRdb D assignment of TRBD2 cannot be verified. The CDR3 runs to 15 residues. Germline loops: CDR1 SGHVS, CDR2 FNYEAQ. This chain's CDR3 is CASSRRTSDPYEQYF.

This chain joins TRBV24-1 and TRBJ2-1. Germline V gene data show CDR1 as KGHDR and CDR2 as SFDVKD. The CDR3 spans 13 residues. The CDR3 loop reads CATSDLGTLEQFF.

The chain joins TRBV2 to TRBJ1-1. Germline V gene sequence: CDR1 SNHLY, CDR2 FYNNEI. The CDR3 is 13 residues long. The CDR3 here is CASNAYLGTEAFF.

This chain links TRBV20-1 with TRBJ2-5; TCRdb designates TRBD1, a call that cannot be tested without DNA. This CDR3 comprises 16 residues. In germline, CDR1 is DFQATT, CDR2 SNEGSKA (reference sequence). This CDR3 is CSAEPWDRDRQETQYF.

The rearrangement uses TRBV23-1 and TRBJ2-5. Being an ORF, TRBV23-1 has a function that is uncertain. The CDR3 loop spans 13 amino acids. CDR3 amino acids: CASSQGIGGTQYF.

V and J are TRBV7-6 and TRBJ2-3; TCRdb gives TRBD2 as the D gene, but with no DNA this cannot be confirmed. The germline CDR1 and CDR2 sequences are SGHVS and FNYEAQ. The length of the CDR3 is 19 residues. The CDR3 loop is CASSTYGAGGTFGTDTQYF. Full variable domain (rest looked up from reference TRBV7-6 and TRBJ2-3): GAGVSQSPRYKVTKRGQDVALRCDPISGHVSLYWYRQALGQGPEFLTYFNYEAQQDKSGLPNDRFSAERPEGSISTLTIQRTEQRDSAMYRCASSTYGAGGTFGTDTQYFGPGTRLTVL.

The chain combines TRBV7-6 with TRBJ2-1; the D gene TCRdb calls, TRBD2, cannot be checked with no DNA. The CDR3 totals 16 residues. CDR1 and CDR2 from the germline V gene are SGHVS and FNYEAQ. CDR3 protein: CASSLEPGLGGDEQFF.

The chain carries TRBV10-3 and TRBJ2-3; TCRdb reports TRBD1, a call that lacks DNA to check it against. The CDR3 runs 15 residues. Germline V gives CDR1 ENHRY, CDR2 SYGVKD. The CDR3: CAISESPGEADTQYF.

The rearrangement joins TRBV10-3 to TRBJ2-5; no DNA is available, so the TRBD1 call from TCRdb remains unchecked. CDR3 length: 15 amino acids. Germline values: CDR1 ENHRY, CDR2 SYGVKD. CDR3 residues: CAISVQTGGRETQYF.

The V gene is TRBV11-2, the J gene TRBJ2-2; TCRdb calls TRBD2, which cannot be checked without DNA. From germline, CDR1 is SGHAT and CDR2 FQNNGV. The CDR3 sequence is 17 residues long. The chain's CDR3 is CASSRSGRARRNGELFF.

The gene calls are TRBV12-3 or TRBV12-4 and TRBJ2-2; TCRdb outputs TRBD1, but without DNA this stays unchecked. The CDR3 sequence is 16 residues long. CDR3: CASSLVPGGRTGELFF.

The genes are TRBV7-2 and TRBJ2-5; TCRdb returns TRBD1, unconfirmable since there is no DNA. This CDR3 region has 15 residues. From germline, CDR1 is SGHTA and CDR2 FQGNSA. The CDR3 loop is CASSLPGTVQETQYF.

The V and J genes are TRBV27 and TRBJ2-7. This CDR3 region has 14 residues. The germline gives CDR1 MNHEY, CDR2 SMNVEV (reference sequence). CDR3 sequence reads: CASSTPSIPSEQYF.

This chain links TRBV2 with TRBJ2-4; the TCRdb D gene call, TRBD1, has no DNA to confirm it. From germline, CDR1 is SNHLY and CDR2 FYNNEI. The CDR3 has 11 residues. CDR3 residues: CARRQGNIQYF.

The rearrangement links TRBV9 to TRBJ2-3; the TCRdb D gene call, TRBD2, has no DNA to confirm it. The CDR3 contains 18 residues. CDR1 is SGDLS, CDR2 YYNGEE, per germline. This CDR3 is CASSPPGLAGVGTDTQYF. The variable domain in full, with the rest retrieved from reference TRBV9 and TRBJ2-3, is DSGVTQTPKHLITATGQRVTLRCSPRSGDLSVYWYQQSLDQGLQFLIQYYNGEERAKGNILERFSAQQFPDLHSELNLSSLELGDSALYFCASSPPGLAGVGTDTQYFGPGTRLTVL.

The chain employs TRBV20-1 and TRBJ1-2. Germline V lookup: CDR1 DFQATT, CDR2 SNEGSKA (reference sequence). The CDR3 totals 17 residues. CDR3 amino acids: CSARDHGNLQTYYGYTF.

The rearrangement uses TRBV6-5 and TRBJ2-7; TCRdb's D call of TRBD2 is untestable without DNA. Germline V gene sequence: CDR1 MNHEY, CDR2 SVGAGI. This CDR3 spans 14 amino acids. The CDR3 protein is CASSYSVRALEQYF.

The chain combines TRBV7-9 with TRBJ2-2; the D call from TCRdb, TRBD1, cannot be confirmed without DNA. Germline assignment: CDR1 SEHNR and CDR2 FQNEAQ (reference sequence). The CDR3 length is 16 residues. The CDR3 sequence is CASSDPRRGITGELFF.

V gene TRBV20-1 combines with J gene TRBJ2-1; without DNA, the TCRdb call of TRBD2 cannot be checked. The CDR3 totals 13 residues. Germline-derived CDR1 and CDR2 are DFQATT and SNEGSKA (reference sequence). The CDR3 spells CSARPGLAGEQFF.

The chain combines TRBV10-2 with TRBJ2-4; checking the TCRdb D call of TRBD1 is not possible without DNA. CDR3 size: 14 residues. The germline V gene has CDR1 WSHSY and CDR2 SAAADI. CDR3 sequence reads: CASSEARGNRIQYF.

The chain's CDR3 is CASSFRQGKGTDTQYF. The V and J genes are TRBV28 and TRBJ2-3; no DNA is available, so the TRBD1 call from TCRdb remains unchecked. This CDR3 has 16 residues. Germline CDR1 is MDHEN and CDR2 is SYDVKM.

CDR3 sequence: CASSQDWSVTGTYEQYF. This chain joins TRBV4-3 and TRBJ2-7; TCRdb reports TRBD1, a call that lacks DNA to check it against. The CDR3 spans 17 residues. The germline V gene has CDR1 LGHNA and CDR2 YSLEER.